This TCR beta chain was obtained from a study of CD8 T cells in Susac syndrome. While CD8+ and CD4+ T cells were isolated negatively, TEMRA cells were enriched by FACS. Germline values: CDR1 LGHDT, CDR2 YNNKEL (reference sequence). This CDR3 is 16 amino acids long. The V and J ends lost 1 base and 1 base, in that order; junction bases with no gene match: 5. Reverse transcription of roughly 0.5 to 1 ug RNA was carried out with random hexamers. The immunoSEQ assay covered 54 Vbeta and 13 Jbeta segments for CDR3. TCRdb itself ran the immunoSEQ multiplex PCR reads through MiXCR, one entry per CDR3 protein. Here the sample spans a few hundred thousand distinct CDR3 sequences, roughly 96% being singletons.

This clonotype originated in a human donor with multiple sclerosis. Sequencing input: CD4+ T cells from PBMCs. The genes are TRBV3-1 and TRBJ1-1; TRBD1 matches 8 bases. CDR3 protein: CASSQVRTGTNTEAFF. The CDR3 nucleotides read TGTGCCAGCAGCCAAGTCAGGACAGGGACGAACACTGAAGCTTTCTTT. The variable domain in full, with the rest retrieved from reference TRBV3-1 and TRBJ1-1, is DTAVSQTPKYLVTQMGNDKSIKCEQNLGHDTMYWYKQDSKKFLKIMFSYNNKELIINETVPNRFSPKSPDKAHLNLHINSLELGDSAVYFCASSQVRTGTNTEAFFGQGTRLTVV.